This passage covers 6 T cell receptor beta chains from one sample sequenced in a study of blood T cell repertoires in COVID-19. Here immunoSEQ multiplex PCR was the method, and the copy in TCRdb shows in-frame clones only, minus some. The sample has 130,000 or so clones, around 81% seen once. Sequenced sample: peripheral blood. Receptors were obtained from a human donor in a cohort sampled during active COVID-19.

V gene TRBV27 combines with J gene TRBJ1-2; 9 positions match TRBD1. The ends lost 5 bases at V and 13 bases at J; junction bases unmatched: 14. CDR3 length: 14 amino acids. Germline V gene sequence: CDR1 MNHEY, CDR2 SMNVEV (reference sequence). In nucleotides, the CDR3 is TGTGCCAGCAGTGCCTCCGGGACAGGGTTCAAGGGCACCTTC. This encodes CASSASGTGFKGTF.

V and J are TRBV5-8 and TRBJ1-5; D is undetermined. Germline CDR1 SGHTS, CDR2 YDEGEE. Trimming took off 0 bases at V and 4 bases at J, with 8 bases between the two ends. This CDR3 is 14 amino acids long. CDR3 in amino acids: CASSLVGPNQPQHF. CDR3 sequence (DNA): TGTGCCAGCAGCTTGGTTGGCCCTAATCAGCCCCAGCATTTT.

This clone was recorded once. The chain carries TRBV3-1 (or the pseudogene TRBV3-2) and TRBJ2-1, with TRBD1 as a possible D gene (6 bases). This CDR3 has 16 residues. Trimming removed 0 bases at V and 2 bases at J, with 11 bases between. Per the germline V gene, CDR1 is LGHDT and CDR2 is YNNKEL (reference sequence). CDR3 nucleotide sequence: TGTGCCAGCAGCCAAGATCGTGGGGGCGCCTACAATGAGCAGTTCTTC. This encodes CASSQDRGGAYNEQFF.

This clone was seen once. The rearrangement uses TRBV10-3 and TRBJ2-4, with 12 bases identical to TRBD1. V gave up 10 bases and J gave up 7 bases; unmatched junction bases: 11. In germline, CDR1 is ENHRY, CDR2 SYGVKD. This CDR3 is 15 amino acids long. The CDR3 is CATGTGGDLGNIQYF. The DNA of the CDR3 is TGTGCCACCGGGACAGGGGGCGATCTCGGGAACATTCAGTACTTC.

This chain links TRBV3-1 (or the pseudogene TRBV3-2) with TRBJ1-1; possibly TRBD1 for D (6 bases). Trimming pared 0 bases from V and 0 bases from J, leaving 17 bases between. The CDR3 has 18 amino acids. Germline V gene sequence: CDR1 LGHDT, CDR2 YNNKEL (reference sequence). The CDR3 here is CASSQDHLGGAMNTEAFF. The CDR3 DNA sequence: TGTGCCAGCAGCCAAGATCATCTCGGGGGGGCTATGAACACTGAAGCTTTCTTT.

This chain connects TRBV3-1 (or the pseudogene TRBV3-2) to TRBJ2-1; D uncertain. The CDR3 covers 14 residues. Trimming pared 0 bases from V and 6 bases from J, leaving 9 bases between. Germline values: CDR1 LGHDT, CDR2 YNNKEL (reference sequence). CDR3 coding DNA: TGTGCCAGCAGCCAAGATCTGAACAGCAATGAGCAGTTCTTC. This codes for CASSQDLNSNEQFF.